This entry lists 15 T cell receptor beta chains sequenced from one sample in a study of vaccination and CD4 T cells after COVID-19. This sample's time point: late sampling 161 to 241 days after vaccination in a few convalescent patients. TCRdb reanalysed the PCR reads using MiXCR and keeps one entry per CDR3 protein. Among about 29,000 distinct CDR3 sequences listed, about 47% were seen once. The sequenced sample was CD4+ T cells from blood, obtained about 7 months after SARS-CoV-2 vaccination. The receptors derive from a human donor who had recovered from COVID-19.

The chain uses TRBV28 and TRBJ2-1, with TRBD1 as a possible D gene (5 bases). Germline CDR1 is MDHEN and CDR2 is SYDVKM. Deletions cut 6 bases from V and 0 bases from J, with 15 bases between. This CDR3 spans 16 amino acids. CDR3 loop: CASRPRDSSSYNEQFF. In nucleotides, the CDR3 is TGTGCCAGCAGACCCCGTGACAGCAGCTCCTACAATGAGCAGTTCTTC.

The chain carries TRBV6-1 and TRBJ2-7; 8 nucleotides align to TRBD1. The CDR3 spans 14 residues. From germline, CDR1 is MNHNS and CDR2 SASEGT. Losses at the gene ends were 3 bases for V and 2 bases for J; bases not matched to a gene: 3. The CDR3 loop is CASSDGQGPYEQYF. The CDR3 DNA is TGTGCCAGCAGTGACGGACAGGGCCCCTACGAGCAGTACTTC.

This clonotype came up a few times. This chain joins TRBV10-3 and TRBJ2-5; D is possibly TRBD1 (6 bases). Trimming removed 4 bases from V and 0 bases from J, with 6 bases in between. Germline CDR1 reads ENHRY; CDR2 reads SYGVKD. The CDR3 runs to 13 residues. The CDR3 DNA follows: TGTGCCATCAGTGGGGACAACCAAGAGACCCAGTACTTC. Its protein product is CAISGDNQETQYF.

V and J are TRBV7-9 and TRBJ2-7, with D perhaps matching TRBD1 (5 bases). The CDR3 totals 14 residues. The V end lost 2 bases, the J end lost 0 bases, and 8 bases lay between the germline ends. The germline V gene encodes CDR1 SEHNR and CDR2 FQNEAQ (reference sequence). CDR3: CASSLPGSSYEQYF. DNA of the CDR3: TGTGCCAGCAGCTTACCAGGGTCCTCCTACGAGCAGTACTTC.

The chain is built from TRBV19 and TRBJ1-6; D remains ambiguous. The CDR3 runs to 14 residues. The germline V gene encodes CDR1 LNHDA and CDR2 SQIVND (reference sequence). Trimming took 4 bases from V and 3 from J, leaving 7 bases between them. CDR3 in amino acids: CASSTRGYNSPLHF. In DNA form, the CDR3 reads TGTGCCAGTAGTACCCGCGGCTATAATTCACCCCTCCACTTT.

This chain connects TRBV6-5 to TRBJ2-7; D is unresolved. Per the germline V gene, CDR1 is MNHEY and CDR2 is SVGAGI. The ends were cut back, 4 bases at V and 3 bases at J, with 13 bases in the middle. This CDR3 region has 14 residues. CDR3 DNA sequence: TGTGCCAGCAGTTTATCAATTGTCAACTACGAGCAGTACTTC. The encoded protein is CASSLSIVNYEQYF.

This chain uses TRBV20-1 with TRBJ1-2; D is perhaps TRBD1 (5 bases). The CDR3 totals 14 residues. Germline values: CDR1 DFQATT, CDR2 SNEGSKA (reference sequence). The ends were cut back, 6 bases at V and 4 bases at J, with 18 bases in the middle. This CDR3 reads CSAPNQGRSYGYTF. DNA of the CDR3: TGCAGTGCCCCAAACCAGGGCAGAAGCTATGGCTACACCTTC.

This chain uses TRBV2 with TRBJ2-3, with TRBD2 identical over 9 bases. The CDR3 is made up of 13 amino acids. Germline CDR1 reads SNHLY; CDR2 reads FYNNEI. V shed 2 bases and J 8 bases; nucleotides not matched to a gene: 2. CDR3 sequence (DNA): TGTGCCAGCAGTGAACTAGCGGGAACTACGCAGTATTTT. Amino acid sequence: CASSELAGTTQYF.

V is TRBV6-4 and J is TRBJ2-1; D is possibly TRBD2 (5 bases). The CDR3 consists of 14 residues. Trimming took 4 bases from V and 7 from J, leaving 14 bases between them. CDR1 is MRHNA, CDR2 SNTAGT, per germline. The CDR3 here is CASSASSETNEQFF. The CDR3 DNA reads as TGTGCCAGCAGTGCTAGTAGCGAGACTAATGAGCAGTTCTTC.

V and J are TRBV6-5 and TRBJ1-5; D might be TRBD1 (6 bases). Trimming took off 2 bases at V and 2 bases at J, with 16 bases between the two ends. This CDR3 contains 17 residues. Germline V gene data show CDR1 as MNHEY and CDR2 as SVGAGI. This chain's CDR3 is CASSYSWTSGGNQPQHF. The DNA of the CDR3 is TGTGCCAGCAGTTACAGTTGGACATCAGGGGGCAATCAGCCCCAGCATTTT.

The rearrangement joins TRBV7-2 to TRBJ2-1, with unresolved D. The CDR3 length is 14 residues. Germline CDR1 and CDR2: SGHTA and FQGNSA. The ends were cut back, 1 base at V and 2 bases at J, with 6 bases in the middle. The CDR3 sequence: CASSLGSAYNEQFF. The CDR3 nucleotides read TGTGCCAGCAGCTTAGGTTCGGCCTACAATGAGCAGTTCTTC.

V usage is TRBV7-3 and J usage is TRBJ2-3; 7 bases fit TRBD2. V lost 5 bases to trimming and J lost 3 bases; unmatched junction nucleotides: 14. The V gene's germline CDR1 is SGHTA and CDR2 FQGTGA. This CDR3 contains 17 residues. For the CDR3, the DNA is TGTGCCAGCAGCCTAGGAGACCCGGGGGGAGCGACAGATACGCAGTATTTT. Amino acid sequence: CASSLGDPGGATDTQYF.

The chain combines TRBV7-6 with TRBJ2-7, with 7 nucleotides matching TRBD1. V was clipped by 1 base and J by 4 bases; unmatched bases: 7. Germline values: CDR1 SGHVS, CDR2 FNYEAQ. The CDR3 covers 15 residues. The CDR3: CASSLDGQAPYEQYF. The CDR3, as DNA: TGTGCCAGCAGCTTAGACGGACAGGCACCTTACGAGCAGTACTTC.

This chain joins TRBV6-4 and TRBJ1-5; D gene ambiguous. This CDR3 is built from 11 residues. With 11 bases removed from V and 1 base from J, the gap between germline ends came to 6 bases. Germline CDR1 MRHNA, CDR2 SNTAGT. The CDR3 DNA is TGTGCCCCCCCCAGCAATCAGCCCCAGCATTTT. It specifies CAPPSNQPQHF.

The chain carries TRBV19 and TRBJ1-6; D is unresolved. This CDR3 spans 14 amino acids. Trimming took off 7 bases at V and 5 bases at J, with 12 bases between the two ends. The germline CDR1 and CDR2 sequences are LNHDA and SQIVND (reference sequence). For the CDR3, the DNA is TGTGCCAGTAAGGAGGCAGGCAATAATTCACCCCTCCACTTT. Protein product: CASKEAGNNSPLHF.